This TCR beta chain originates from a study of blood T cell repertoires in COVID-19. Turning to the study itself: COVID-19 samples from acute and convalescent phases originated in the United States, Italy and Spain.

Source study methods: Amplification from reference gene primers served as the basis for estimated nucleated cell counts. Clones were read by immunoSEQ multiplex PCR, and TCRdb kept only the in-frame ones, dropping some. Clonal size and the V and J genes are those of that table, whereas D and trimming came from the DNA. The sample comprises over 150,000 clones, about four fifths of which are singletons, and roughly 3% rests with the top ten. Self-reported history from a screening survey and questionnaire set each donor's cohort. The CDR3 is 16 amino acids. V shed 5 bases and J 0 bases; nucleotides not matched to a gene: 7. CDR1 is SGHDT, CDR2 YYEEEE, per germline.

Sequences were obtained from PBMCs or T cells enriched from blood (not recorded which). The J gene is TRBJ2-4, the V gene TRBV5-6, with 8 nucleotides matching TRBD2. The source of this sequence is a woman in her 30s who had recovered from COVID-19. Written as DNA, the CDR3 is TGTGCCAGCAGTCTGCGGGGGGCAGTAGCCAAAAACATTCAGTACTTC. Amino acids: CASSLRGAVAKNIQYF.